One and the same sample provided the 26 T cell receptor beta chains below, sequenced in a study of shared clonotypes between healthy human individuals. Profiling relied on immunoSEQ multiplex PCR, and the TCRdb table lists in-frame clones only, not all of them. This sample has about 680,000 clones, with roughly 78% found just once. Source material: memory CD4+ T cells sorted from blood. Subset meaning: CD45RA-negative fraction. These receptors were taken from a woman under 40 in good health.

This chain's CDR3 is CASSRLAGGLNTGELFF. CDR3 coding DNA: TGTGCCAGCAGTAGACTAGCGGGAGGGCTCAACACCGGGGAGCTGTTTTTT. This rearrangement joins TRBV27 to TRBJ2-2; 14 nucleotides match TRBD2. The CDR3 length is 17 residues. V shed 5 bases and J 2 bases; nucleotides not matched to a gene: 4. The germline CDR1 and CDR2 sequences are MNHEY and SMNVEV (reference sequence).

The V gene is TRBV21-1, the J gene TRBJ2-2; the table names TRBD2, a call not compared with the DNA. TRBV21-1 is annotated as a pseudogene. The CDR3 has 17 amino acids. CDR3 region: CASSKNPGLAQTGELFF. In DNA, the CDR3 is TGTGCCAGCAGCAAAAACCCGGGACTAGCACAGACCGGGGAGCTGTTTTTT.

The V gene is TRBV29-1, the J gene TRBJ2-2, with D maybe TRBD2 (6 bases). The germline V and J ends were trimmed by 4 bases and 8 bases, with 17 bases remaining between them. The CDR3 has 14 amino acids. The germline gives CDR1 SQVTM, CDR2 ANQGSEA. The CDR3 sequence: CSVVRDPTMGELFF. As DNA, the CDR3 is TGCAGCGTTGTGCGGGACCCAACAATGGGGGAGCTGTTTTTT.

The chain employs TRBV23-1 and TRBJ2-1; D remains ambiguous. TRBV23-1 is an ORF, and what it does is uncertain. This CDR3 region has 16 residues. V shed 1 base and J shed 0 bases, with 10 bases lying between them. In nucleotides, the CDR3 is TGCGCCAGCAGTCAATACTTCGGTCCCTCCTACAATGAGCAGTTCTTC. Amino acids: CASSQYFGPSYNEQFF.

This chain connects TRBV19 to TRBJ1-1; D is undetermined. Germline loops: CDR1 LNHDA, CDR2 SQIVND (reference sequence). The CDR3 is 17 residues long. V gave up 5 bases and J gave up 0 bases, with 19 bases separating them. CDR3 loop: CASSPALGRNMNTEAFF. The CDR3, as DNA: TGTGCCAGTAGTCCTGCCCTGGGCAGGAACATGAACACTGAAGCTTTCTTT. Based on the CDR3 plus reference TRBV19 and TRBJ1-1, the full variable domain is DGGITQSPKYLFRKEGQNVTLSCEQNLNHDAMYWYRQDPGQGLRLIYYSQIVNDFQKGDIAEGYSVSREKKESFPLTVTSAQKNPTAFYLCASSPALGRNMNTEAFFGQGTRLTVV.

The V and J genes are TRBV28 and TRBJ1-2, with D hard to call. Trimming removed 3 bases at V and 0 bases at J, with 14 bases between. CDR3 size: 16 residues. Germline V gives CDR1 MDHEN, CDR2 SYDVKM. The CDR3 here is CASSLSELASNYGYTF. In nucleotides, the CDR3 is TGTGCCAGCAGTTTGAGCGAACTAGCTTCTAACTATGGCTACACCTTC.

This rearrangement joins TRBV11-3 to TRBJ1-1; D is unclear. Germline CDR1 is SGHNT and CDR2 is YENEEA. Between the trimmed V and J ends, which lost 1 base and 3 bases, there was a span of 9 bases. This CDR3 has 14 amino acids. This CDR3 is CASSLGSGDTEAFF. DNA of the CDR3: TGTGCCAGCAGCTTAGGCTCTGGGGACACTGAAGCTTTCTTT. Full variable domain (remainder filled in from reference TRBV11-3 and TRBJ1-1): EAGVVQSPRYKIIEKKQPVAFWCNPISGHNTLYWYLQNLGQGPELLIRYENEEAVDDSQLPKDRFSAERLKGVDSTLKIQPAELGDSAVYLCASSLGSGDTEAFFGQGTRLTVV.

The rearrangement joins TRBV6-6 to TRBJ2-1; TRBD1 aligns across 7 bases. CDR3 length equals 15 residues. V shed 4 bases, J shed 0 bases, and the junction held 3 bases outside the gene matches. From germline, CDR1 is MNHNY and CDR2 SVGAGI (reference sequence). The CDR3: CASSFDRDSYNEQFF. The CDR3 DNA reads as TGTGCCAGCAGTTTCGACAGGGACTCCTACAATGAGCAGTTCTTC.

This chain joins TRBV18 and TRBJ2-1; D is perhaps TRBD2 (5 bases). CDR3 length: 15 residues. Germline values: CDR1 KGHSH, CDR2 LQKENI. V was clipped by 3 bases and J by 4 bases, with 13 bases between them. CDR3 loop: CASSPSDGIYNEQFF. CDR3 DNA sequence: TGTGCCAGCTCACCCTCGGACGGGATATACAATGAGCAGTTCTTC.

This chain uses TRBV18 with TRBJ1-5, with D unresolved. The CDR3 totals 13 residues. V gave up 5 bases and J gave up 7 bases, with 12 bases separating them. CDR1 is KGHSH, CDR2 LQKENI, per germline. DNA for the CDR3: TGTGCCAGCTCATCGGGAGATAAGCAGCCCCAGCATTTT. Translating it yields CASSSGDKQPQHF.

The chain is built from TRBV4-2 and TRBJ2-1, with D possibly TRBD2 on 5 matching bases. This CDR3 contains 15 residues. Germline loops: CDR1 LGHNA, CDR2 YNFKEQ. The V end lost 0 bases, the J end lost 5 bases, and 11 bases lay between the germline ends. CDR3 sequence (DNA): TGTGCCAGCAGCCAAGATTGGCTCGGGGACAATGAGCAGTTCTTC. Protein sequence: CASSQDWLGDNEQFF.

The CDR3 DNA is TGCGCCAGCAGTGAGTCGGTAGATCTCTACGGTGAGCAGTTCTTC. It specifies CASSESVDLYGEQFF. The chain joins TRBV10-2 to TRBJ2-1; D is ambiguous. The germline gives CDR1 WSHSY, CDR2 SAAADI. This CDR3 spans 15 amino acids. V lost 0 bases and J lost 9, with 15 bases in between.

This rearrangement joins TRBV6-5 to TRBJ1-3, with D hard to call. Germline assignment: CDR1 MNHEY and CDR2 SVGAGI. The CDR3 is 14 residues long. V lost 5 bases and J lost 9, with 17 bases in between. CDR3 protein: CASSLGEGRGTIYF. The CDR3 region has the DNA TGTGCCAGCAGTCTCGGGGAGGGCCGAGGCACCATATATTTT.

The J gene is TRBJ2-7, the V gene TRBV7-2; 10 positions agree with TRBD2. Germline V lookup: CDR1 SGHTA, CDR2 FQGNSA. The junction had 10 bases not matched to a gene; V was cut back by 4 bases and J by 4 bases. This CDR3 spans 16 amino acids. CDR3: CASSSQSGRVLYEQYF. CDR3 nucleotide sequence: TGTGCCAGCAGCTCCCAAAGCGGGAGGGTTTTGTACGAGCAGTACTTC.

The rearrangement uses TRBV2 and TRBJ2-7; 8 bases agree with TRBD1. CDR1 SNHLY and CDR2 FYNNEI come from the germline V gene. With V trimmed by 6 bases and J by 3 bases, 7 bases remained unmatched. CDR3 length: 14 amino acids. The CDR3 DNA reads TGTGCCAGCAGGACGGGGACAGGAAACTACGAGCAGTACTTC. Its protein product is CASRTGTGNYEQYF.

The V and J genes are TRBV6-6 and TRBJ2-7; either TRBD1 or TRBD2 may supply D (5 bases each). This CDR3 region has 13 residues. The V gene lost 4 bases and the J gene lost 3 bases, with 10 bases spanning the gap. The germline V gene has CDR1 MNHNY and CDR2 SVGAGI (reference sequence). CDR3 sequence: CASSLGPFYEQYF. CDR3 bases: TGTGCCAGCAGTTTGGGACCATTCTACGAGCAGTACTTC.

J is TRBJ2-1 and V is TRBV28, with 7 nucleotides matching TRBD2. In germline, CDR1 is MDHEN, CDR2 SYDVKM. The V and J ends lost 3 bases and 4 bases, in that order; junction bases with no gene match: 9. CDR3 size: 16 residues. CDR3 loop: CASSFPSREVYNEQFF. The CDR3 nucleotides are TGTGCCAGCAGTTTCCCATCTCGGGAGGTATACAATGAGCAGTTCTTC.

The gene calls are TRBV2 and TRBJ2-3; TRBD2 might be the D (6 bases). The CDR3 runs to 12 residues. V lost 10 bases to trimming and J lost 5 bases, with 13 bases between them. Germline CDR1 reads SNHLY; CDR2 reads FYNNEI. As DNA, the CDR3 is TGTGCCATCCGGGGAGCGGGAGATACGCAGTATTTT. Its protein product is CAIRGAGDTQYF.

The genes are TRBV28 and TRBJ1-4, with TRBD1 matching 8 bases. The CDR3 totals 14 residues. The germline V gene encodes CDR1 MDHEN and CDR2 SYDVKM. The trim removed 5 bases at V and 4 bases at J, leaving 3 bases unmatched. This CDR3 reads CASSLGQGNEKLFF. The DNA for the CDR3 is TGTGCCAGCAGTCTCGGACAGGGTAATGAAAAACTGTTTTTT.

This clone turned up a few times. This sequence joins TRBV14 and TRBJ1-2, with a possible D match to TRBD1 (5 bases). With 4 bases removed from V and 7 bases from J, the gap between germline ends came to 13 bases. Germline V gene lookup returns CDR1 SGHDN and CDR2 FVKESK. This CDR3 has 13 amino acids. The CDR3 nucleotides are TGTGCCAGCAGCCGCTACGGGACGTCTGGCTACACCTTC. Translated: CASSRYGTSGYTF.

V gene TRBV19 combines with J gene TRBJ1-1; D uncertain. Germline assignment: CDR1 LNHDA and CDR2 SQIVND (reference sequence). The CDR3 spans 16 residues. V lost 4 bases and J lost 5, with 20 bases in between. CDR3 nucleotide sequence: TGTGCCAGTAGTACCTTAGTGGGTGCCAGCGGGACTGAAGCTTTCTTT. Protein: CASSTLVGASGTEAFF.

As for this clone: The same CDR3 also results from other DNA sequences found in this sample. This chain joins TRBV7-9 and TRBJ1-1; TRBD1 aligns across 7 bases. V shed 4 bases, J shed 2 bases, and the junction held 4 bases outside the gene matches. Germline V CDR1 and CDR2: SEHNR, FQNEAQ (reference sequence). CDR3 size: 14 residues. Written as DNA, the CDR3 is TGTGCCAGCAGCTCGGGACAGCTCAACACTGAAGCTTTCTTT. This translates into CASSSGQLNTEAFF.

The chain couples TRBV19 to TRBJ1-5; D not certain. From germline, CDR1 is LNHDA and CDR2 SQIVND (reference sequence). V shed 5 bases and J shed 1 base, with 15 bases lying between them. The CDR3 totals 16 residues. CDR3 DNA: TGTGCCAGTAGTTTCCGCAGTTTAGAAAGCAATCAGCCCCAGCATTTT. This codes for CASSFRSLESNQPQHF.

The chain couples TRBV5-5 to TRBJ2-7, with TRBD1 matching over 10 bases. The J segment lost 4 bases and the V segment lost 0 bases, leaving 4 bases of the junction unmatched. The CDR3 has 15 amino acids. In germline, CDR1 is SGHKS, CDR2 YYEKEE (reference sequence). The CDR3 sequence is CASSLGDRGLYEQYF. The CDR3 coding sequence is TGTGCCAGCAGCTTGGGGGACAGGGGCCTATACGAGCAGTACTTC. Using reference TRBV5-5 and TRBJ2-7 for the parts outside the CDR3, the full variable domain is DAGVTQSPTHLIKTRGQQVTLRCSPISGHKSVSWYQQVLGQGPQFIFQYYEKEERGRGNFPDRFSARQFPNYSSELNVNALLLGDSALYLCASSLGDRGLYEQYFGPGTRLTVT.

This sequence joins TRBV11-2 and TRBJ2-1; TRBD2 matches 9 bases. The CDR3 sequence is 12 residues long. Germline-derived CDR1 and CDR2 are SGHAT and FQNNGV. V was pared by 6 bases and J by 10 bases, with 4 bases of the junction left unmatched. This chain's CDR3 is CASRIAGVEQFF. DNA for the CDR3: TGTGCCAGCAGGATAGCGGGAGTGGAGCAGTTCTTC.

The chain employs TRBV6-5 and TRBJ1-1; 7 nucleotides agree with TRBD1. This CDR3 is 15 amino acids long. Germline V CDR1 and CDR2: MNHEY, SVGAGI. The junction had 10 bases not matched to a gene; V was cut back by 4 bases and J by 5 bases. The CDR3: CASSFLEQGRTEAFF. CDR3 in DNA: TGTGCCAGCAGTTTCCTGGAACAGGGGAGGACTGAAGCTTTCTTT.